These 27 T cell receptor beta chains share one sample of origin, sequenced in a study of blood T cell repertoires in COVID-19. Clones were sequenced by immunoSEQ multiplex PCR, and TCRdb holds only the in-frame ones, with some missing. The profile shows 59,000 or so clones, 80% of them singletons. The sample taken for sequencing was peripheral blood. These receptors were obtained from a man aged 55 to 70 with acute or convalescent COVID-19.

This chain uses TRBV5-1 with TRBJ2-2; 11 bases match TRBD2. This CDR3 contains 17 residues. After removal of 1 base from V and 1 base from J, the junction contained 3 bases not matched to a gene. Germline V gene data show CDR1 as SGHRS and CDR2 as YFSETQ. CDR3 loop: CASSLRLAGGNTGELFF. As DNA, the CDR3 is TGCGCCAGCAGCTTGAGGCTAGCGGGGGGGAACACCGGGGAGCTGTTTTTT.

This chain connects TRBV27 to TRBJ2-7, with 8 bases matching TRBD1. V was clipped by 3 bases and J by 0 bases; unmatched bases: 4. The CDR3 consists of 15 residues. Germline V gives CDR1 MNHEY, CDR2 SMNVEV (reference sequence). This CDR3 reads CASSFRQGSSYEQYF. CDR3 nucleotide sequence: TGTGCCAGCAGTTTTAGACAGGGGAGCTCCTACGAGCAGTACTTC.

This clone was found once. The chain couples TRBV6-5 to TRBJ1-5; 7 bases align to TRBD1. The CDR3 has 13 amino acids. The trim removed 6 bases at V and 7 bases at J, leaving 6 bases unmatched. Germline CDR1 reads MNHEY; CDR2 reads SVGAGI. The CDR3, as DNA: TGTGCCAGCAGCCCCGACAGGGAACAGCCCCAGCATTTT. Amino acid sequence: CASSPDREQPQHF.

The chain carries TRBV4-2 and TRBJ1-1; D might be TRBD1 (5 bases). The CDR3 consists of 16 residues. Germline values: CDR1 LGHNA, CDR2 YNFKEQ. V was pared by 0 bases and J by 1 base, with 12 bases between. The CDR3 bases are TGTGCCAGCAGCCAAGAGTTCCAGGGAGGGAACACTGAAGCTTTCTTT. Translation gives CASSQEFQGGNTEAFF.

This chain links TRBV2 with TRBJ2-3, with a weak D call TRBD1 (6 bases). This CDR3 comprises 13 residues. V gave up 5 bases and J gave up 3 bases, with 9 bases separating them. CDR1 and CDR2 (germline): SNHLY, FYNNEI. DNA of the CDR3: TGTGCCAGCAGTCTACAGGGAACAGATACGCAGTATTTT. Translating it yields CASSLQGTDTQYF.

The gene calls are TRBV7-2 and TRBJ1-5; no firm D call. Between the trimmed V and J ends, which lost 1 base and 2 bases, there was a span of 6 bases. Germline loops: CDR1 SGHTA, CDR2 FQGNSA. The CDR3 has 14 amino acids. CDR3 in amino acids: CASSLVPGNQPQHF. CDR3 DNA sequence: TGTGCCAGCAGCTTAGTCCCAGGCAATCAGCCCCAGCATTTT.

The rearrangement uses TRBV5-1 and TRBJ2-1; D is undetermined. Germline V gene sequence: CDR1 SGHRS, CDR2 YFSETQ. Trimming pared 4 bases from V and 4 bases from J, leaving 12 bases between. The CDR3 length is 14 residues. The CDR3 nucleotides are TGCGCCAGCAGCCTTACAGAGAAATACAATGAGCAGTTCTTC. It is translated as CASSLTEKYNEQFF.

The rearrangement links TRBV20-1 to TRBJ2-5, with 7 bases that match TRBD1. V gave up 5 bases and J gave up 5 bases; unmatched junction bases: 8. This CDR3 spans 13 amino acids. Germline CDR1 DFQATT, CDR2 SNEGSKA (reference sequence). The CDR3 DNA reads as TGCAGTGCTGGTGAGGGGGCCGGGGAGACCCAGTACTTC. Its protein product is CSAGEGAGETQYF.

This chain links TRBV4-1 with TRBJ2-7; D is unclear. Trimming took 1 base from V and 4 from J, leaving 17 bases between them. This CDR3 contains 16 residues. Germline lookup yields CDR1 MGHRA and CDR2 YSYEKL. CDR3 in DNA: TGCGCCAGCAGCCAAGGACCGACAAGCAGTTCGTACGAGCAGTACTTC. Its protein is CASSQGPTSSSYEQYF.

With regard to this clone: One end of the junction is discordant with germline, which a read error may explain. The V call is TRBV5-4, the J call TRBJ2-1; 8 positions agree with TRBD2. Per the germline V gene, CDR1 is SGHNT and CDR2 is YYREEE (reference sequence). The CDR3 consists of 14 residues. The CDR3 is CAGSLPGGADEQFF. In DNA, the CDR3 is TGTGCCGGCAGCTTGCCGGGGGGGGCCGATGAGCAGTTCTTC.

The DNA of the CDR3 is TGTGCCAGCAGCCCCCTAGTGGCGGGGAGGACAGATACGCAGTATTTT. It encodes CASSPLVAGRTDTQYF. The chain employs TRBV27 and TRBJ2-3; a weak D match, TRBD2 (6 bases). Trimming removed 6 bases from V and 3 bases from J, with 19 bases in between. This CDR3 comprises 16 residues. Germline V gives CDR1 MNHEY, CDR2 SMNVEV (reference sequence).

This clone appeared a few times. V usage is TRBV5-4 and J usage is TRBJ2-1, with D tentatively TRBD2 (7 bases). The CDR3 length is 15 residues. V dropped 6 bases and J dropped 5 bases, with 18 bases sitting between them. From germline, CDR1 is SGHNT and CDR2 YYREEE (reference sequence). CDR3 in amino acids: CASIAAGGGNNEQFF. Here the CDR3 DNA reads TGTGCCAGCATAGCAGCCGGCGGGGGCAACAATGAGCAGTTCTTC.

This chain joins TRBV19 and TRBJ1-2; 8 nucleotides match TRBD1. The CDR3 runs 13 residues. Trimming took 7 bases from V and 5 from J; bases not matched to a gene: 6. CDR1 is LNHDA, CDR2 SQIVND, per germline (reference sequence). The CDR3 nucleotides are TGTGCCAGTATGGACAGGGATAGGTATGGCTACACCTTC. Its protein is CASMDRDRYGYTF.

The V gene is TRBV5-1, the J gene TRBJ2-1, with TRBD1 matching 12 bases. The germline V gene encodes CDR1 SGHRS and CDR2 YFSETQ. This CDR3 region has 16 residues. V was clipped by 5 bases and J by 8 bases; unmatched bases: 11. The DNA for the CDR3 is TGCGCCAGCAGTCTTACCGGGACAGGGGGCGATTATGAGCAGTTCTTC. This sequence encodes CASSLTGTGGDYEQFF.

This clone was detected only once. This chain connects TRBV5-3 to TRBJ1-2; D call uncertain. TRBV5-3 is flagged as an ORF with uncertain function. Trimming left V 6 bases short and J 5 bases short, with 14 bases between. This CDR3 contains 13 residues. The CDR3 protein is CARIPQDCYGYTF. The CDR3, as DNA: TGTGCCAGAATCCCTCAGGACTGTTATGGCTACACCTTC.

The chain has TRBV12-3 or TRBV12-4 and TRBJ1-2; no reliable D call. Trimming shortened V by 3 bases and J by 5 bases, and 10 bases separated the two germline ends. The CDR3 covers 13 residues. The CDR3 DNA follows: TGTGCCAGCAGTTTTTGGGAGGGTTATGGCTACACCTTC. Translated: CASSFWEGYGYTF.

This clone was seen just once. This sequence joins TRBV19 and TRBJ1-4; a weak D match, TRBD1 (5 bases). V was cut by 6 bases and J by 7 bases, with 21 bases left in between. Germline V gives CDR1 LNHDA, CDR2 SQIVND (reference sequence). There are 16 residues in the CDR3. The CDR3 protein is CASRPRGREDSEKLFF. CDR3 nucleotides: TGTGCCAGTAGGCCGAGGGGTCGGGAGGACTCTGAAAAACTGTTTTTT.

The V call is TRBV9, the J call TRBJ1-3, with D possibly being TRBD1 (5 bases). The CDR3 is 15 amino acids. CDR1 and CDR2 (germline): SGDLS, YYNGEE. V shed 0 bases and J shed 2 bases, with 9 bases lying between them. The CDR3 here is CASSVDGGTGNTIYF. CDR3 bases: TGTGCCAGCAGCGTAGACGGGGGAACTGGAAACACCATATATTTT.

This clone came up once. V and J are TRBV29-1 and TRBJ1-2, with TRBD1 matching over 10 bases. From germline, CDR1 is SQVTM and CDR2 ANQGSEA. V lost 1 base, J lost 7 bases, and 0 bases stayed unmatched. The CDR3 consists of 12 residues. The CDR3 here is CSVEGTGGGYTF. In DNA form, the CDR3 reads TGCAGCGTTGAAGGGACAGGGGGTGGCTACACCTTC. The entire variable domain, with the rest obtained from reference TRBV29-1 and TRBJ1-2, is as follows: SAVISQKPSRDICQRGTSLTIQCQVDSQVTMMFWYRQQPGQSLTLIATANQGSEATYESGFVIDKFPISRPNLTFSTLTVSNMSPEDSSIYLCSVEGTGGGYTFGSGTRLTVV.

The chain recombines TRBV19 with TRBJ1-1, with 8 bases matching TRBD1. With 1 base clipped from V and 1 base from J, the junction kept 8 bases outside the gene matches. This CDR3 has 17 amino acids. The V gene's germline CDR1 is LNHDA and CDR2 SQIVND (reference sequence). CDR3 sequence: CASSIASPGTGNTEAFF. The CDR3, as DNA: TGTGCCAGTAGTATAGCCTCTCCCGGGACAGGGAACACTGAAGCTTTCTTT. The full variable domain, rest sourced from reference TRBV19 and TRBJ1-1, is DGGITQSPKYLFRKEGQNVTLSCEQNLNHDAMYWYRQDPGQGLRLIYYSQIVNDFQKGDIAEGYSVSREKKESFPLTVTSAQKNPTAFYLCASSIASPGTGNTEAFFGQGTRLTVV.

The chain links TRBV30 to TRBJ1-5, with D maybe TRBD1 (5 bases). The CDR3 extends over 16 amino acids. Germline assignment: CDR1 GTSNPN and CDR2 SVGIG (reference sequence). V was pared by 4 bases and J by 4 bases, with 20 bases between. The CDR3 loop is CAWTLRGSGRNQPQHF. The CDR3 DNA reads TGTGCCTGGACCCTGCGGGGGAGCGGAAGAAATCAGCCCCAGCATTTT.

This clone is a singleton in its sample. CDR3 sequence (DNA): TGTGCCAGCAGCCAAGATCCACCAGGATCCAATCAGCCCCAGCATTTT. Its protein product is CASSQDPPGSNQPQHF. This sequence joins TRBV3-1 (or the pseudogene TRBV3-2) and TRBJ1-5; the D is unclear. The CDR3 loop spans 16 amino acids. Germline lookup yields CDR1 LGHDT and CDR2 YNNKEL (reference sequence). The germline V and J ends were trimmed by 0 bases and 3 bases, with 12 bases remaining between them.

The V call is TRBV19, the J call TRBJ1-1, with unresolved D. The V gene lost 1 base and the J gene lost 4 bases, with 13 bases spanning the gap. Germline V lookup: CDR1 LNHDA, CDR2 SQIVND (reference sequence). This CDR3 has 15 residues. In nucleotides, the CDR3 is TGTGCCAGTAGTATAGGGAGATCCCAGTCCACTGAAGCTTTCTTT. Its protein product is CASSIGRSQSTEAFF. The variable domain in full, with the rest retrieved from reference TRBV19 and TRBJ1-1, is DGGITQSPKYLFRKEGQNVTLSCEQNLNHDAMYWYRQDPGQGLRLIYYSQIVNDFQKGDIAEGYSVSREKKESFPLTVTSAQKNPTAFYLCASSIGRSQSTEAFFGQGTRLTVV.

This chain links TRBV6-5 with TRBJ2-7; 7 bases match TRBD1. Unmatched junction bases numbered 12, after V lost 6 bases and J lost 4 bases. The CDR3 consists of 15 residues. Germline CDR1 is MNHEY and CDR2 is SVGAGI. The DNA of the CDR3 is TGTGCCAGCAGGGGGGACAGTCGGAGCCGGTACGAGCAGTACTTC. This sequence encodes CASRGDSRSRYEQYF.

J is TRBJ1-5 and V is TRBV2; no firm D call. V was clipped by 6 bases and J by 1 base, with 16 bases between them. Germline V gene data show CDR1 as SNHLY and CDR2 as FYNNEI. The CDR3 extends over 16 amino acids. CDR3 nucleotides: TGTGCCAGCAGCCGCGGGCCGGAGGTAAGCAATCAGCCCCAGCATTTT. This sequence encodes CASSRGPEVSNQPQHF.

This clone was counted once. V gene TRBV27 combines with J gene TRBJ2-7; 9 bases match TRBD1. This CDR3 is built from 14 residues. Germline lookup yields CDR1 MNHEY and CDR2 SMNVEV (reference sequence). V was clipped by 5 bases and J by 1 base; unmatched bases: 3. The CDR3 protein is CASSVQGASYEQYF. CDR3 coding DNA: TGTGCCAGCAGTGTACAGGGGGCGTCCTACGAGCAGTACTTC.

This clone is a singleton in its sample. CDR3 coding DNA: TGTGCCAGCTCACCAGGCGGCCAAGAGACCCAGTACTTC. Amino acid sequence: CASSPGGQETQYF. The chain has TRBV18 and TRBJ2-5; unclear D gene. CDR1 KGHSH and CDR2 LQKENI come from the germline V gene. The V and J ends lost 2 bases and 1 base respectively, with 5 bases between them. The CDR3 length is 13 residues.